These 17 T cell receptor beta chains were sequenced from one sample in a study of OX40 agonist ivuxolimab in advanced cancers. Method: immunoSEQ multiplex PCR; TCRdb's copy keeps in-frame clones and lacks some. The table records about 83,000 clones, 65% to 90% of them present only once. This material consisted of CD4+ or CD8+ T cells sorted from blood, taken in a trial of the OX40 agonist ivuxolimab. The source of these receptors is an adult with an advanced solid tumor such as melanoma, head and neck, liver or kidney cancer.

V usage is TRBV11-2 and J usage is TRBJ1-1; D unresolved. The V end lost 5 bases, the J end lost 0 bases, and 13 bases lay between the germline ends. There are 15 residues in the CDR3. Germline-derived CDR1 and CDR2 are SGHAT and FQNNGV. The CDR3 nucleotides are TGTGCCAGCAGCCCGCCGCCCGGGATGAACACTGAAGCTTTCTTT. It encodes CASSPPPGMNTEAFF.

The rearrangement joins TRBV4-1 to TRBJ1-5, with 7 positions matching TRBD1. Losses at the gene ends were 0 bases for V and 2 bases for J; bases not matched to a gene: 1. Germline CDR1 reads MGHRA; CDR2 reads YSYEKL. This CDR3 comprises 15 residues. Written as DNA, the CDR3 is TGCGCCAGCAGCCAAGACGGGACAGGCAATCAGCCCCAGCATTTT. Encoded protein: CASSQDGTGNQPQHF.

This clone was detected once. V is TRBV5-8 and J is TRBJ2-1; 7 bases line up with TRBD1. The V gene end was trimmed by 1 base and the J gene end by 1 base; junction bases not matched to a gene: 2. Germline lookup yields CDR1 SGHTS and CDR2 YDEGEE. The CDR3 runs to 15 residues. The CDR3 DNA reads TGTGCCAGCAGCTTGACACAGGGGTCCTACAATGAGCAGTTCTTC. It encodes CASSLTQGSYNEQFF.

This sequence joins TRBV18 and TRBJ2-1; D uncertain. The CDR3 consists of 14 residues. Germline V gene sequence: CDR1 KGHSH, CDR2 LQKENI. V lost 9 bases and J 0 bases, leaving 12 bases between the germline ends. The CDR3 DNA reads TGTGCCAGTTTACAAGCGCTCTCCTACAATGAGCAGTTCTTC. This encodes CASLQALSYNEQFF.

CDR3 sequence reads: CSVAAYNEQFF. In DNA form, the CDR3 reads TGCAGCGTAGCGGCCTACAATGAGCAGTTCTTC. The J gene is TRBJ2-1, the V gene TRBV29-1; possible D gene TRBD2, 5 bases. Trimming shortened V by 6 bases and J by 2 bases, and 5 bases separated the two germline ends. The CDR3 consists of 11 residues. CDR1 is SQVTM, CDR2 ANQGSEA, per germline.

The chain has TRBV5-4 and TRBJ1-1, with D perhaps TRBD1 (5 bases). Trimming stripped 5 bases from V and 1 base from J, with 15 bases between. Germline-derived CDR1 and CDR2 are SGHNT and YYREEE (reference sequence). This CDR3 spans 15 amino acids. In nucleotides, the CDR3 is TGTGCCAGCAGAGAGAAAACCGGGGCGAACACTGAAGCTTTCTTT. Translated: CASREKTGANTEAFF. The variable domain in full, with the rest retrieved from reference TRBV5-4 and TRBJ1-1, is ETGVTQSPTHLIKTRGQQVTLRCSSQSGHNTVSWYQQALGQGPQFIFQYYREEENGRGNFPPRFSGLQFPNYSSELNVNALELDDSALYLCASREKTGANTEAFFGQGTRLTVV.

The gene calls are TRBV11-2 and TRBJ2-1; D gene unclear. This CDR3 has 16 amino acids. The germline V and J ends were trimmed by 4 bases and 0 bases, with 13 bases remaining between them. The V gene's germline CDR1 is SGHAT and CDR2 FQNNGV. The CDR3 sequence is CASSSPEWGSYNEQFF. CDR3 DNA: TGTGCCAGCAGCTCCCCCGAGTGGGGCTCCTACAATGAGCAGTTCTTC.

This sequence joins TRBV29-1 and TRBJ1-1; D is ambiguous. The CDR3 is 13 amino acids. V was clipped by 4 bases and J by 4 bases, with 13 bases between them. Germline V gives CDR1 SQVTM, CDR2 ANQGSEA. The CDR3: CSVVGVLFTEAFF. The CDR3 DNA sequence: TGCAGCGTTGTCGGGGTATTATTCACTGAAGCTTTCTTT.

The gene calls are TRBV5-1 and TRBJ2-7; 11 nucleotides line up with TRBD1. Germline loops: CDR1 SGHRS, CDR2 YFSETQ. The CDR3 runs to 15 residues. The V and J ends lost 2 bases and 5 bases, in that order; junction bases with no gene match: 6. The CDR3 sequence: CASSLGDRGFDEQYF. As DNA, the CDR3 is TGCGCCAGCAGCTTAGGGGACAGGGGGTTCGACGAGCAGTACTTC. The whole variable domain, filled in from reference TRBV5-1 and TRBJ2-7, reads KAGVTQTPRYLIKTRGQQVTLSCSPISGHRSVSWYQQTPGQGLQFLFEYFSETQRNKGNFPGRFSGRQFSNSRSEMNVSTLELGDSALYLCASSLGDRGFDEQYFGPGTRLTVT.

This clone appeared once. The V and J genes are TRBV5-1 and TRBJ2-7; the match to TRBD1 covers 7 bases. The V and J ends lost 5 bases and 2 bases, in that order; junction bases with no gene match: 4. This CDR3 is built from 13 residues. Looked up from germline, CDR1 is SGHRS and CDR2 is YFSETQ. The CDR3 here is CASSYDRAYEQYF. In nucleotides, the CDR3 is TGCGCCAGCAGTTACGACAGGGCCTACGAGCAGTACTTC.

The chain combines TRBV30 with TRBJ1-2; no clear D. V dropped 4 bases and J dropped 5 bases, with 8 bases sitting between them. The germline V gene encodes CDR1 GTSNPN and CDR2 SVGIG (reference sequence). The CDR3 is 11 amino acids. In DNA form, the CDR3 reads TGTGCCTGGAAAGACCTATATGGCTACACCTTC. Translated, it gives CAWKDLYGYTF.

The V gene is TRBV7-2, the J gene TRBJ2-1; TRBD1 aligns across 9 bases. V dropped 5 bases and J dropped 5; count of bases not matched to a gene: 10. The germline gives CDR1 SGHTA, CDR2 FQGNSA. The CDR3 has 16 residues. The CDR3 region is CASSPESGTGNNEQFF. The CDR3 DNA reads as TGTGCCAGCAGCCCTGAATCCGGGACAGGGAACAATGAGCAGTTCTTC. The entire variable domain, with the rest obtained from reference TRBV7-2 and TRBJ2-1, is as follows: GAGVSQSPSNKVTEKGKDVELRCDPISGHTALYWYRQSLGQGLEFLIYFQGNSAPDKSGLPSDRFSAERTGGSVSTLTIQRTQQEDSAVYLCASSPESGTGNNEQFFGPGTRLTVL.

The V gene is TRBV25-1, the J gene TRBJ1-2; 9 nucleotides line up with TRBD1. Germline-derived CDR1 and CDR2 are MGHDK and SYGVNS. The CDR3 is 14 residues long. Losses at the gene ends were 10 bases for V and 4 bases for J; bases not matched to a gene: 10. The CDR3 nucleotides are TGTGCCACGACGGGGACAGGGAGGATCTATGGCTACACCTTC. Protein: CATTGTGRIYGYTF.

Remarks on this clone: The same CDR3 can be traced to other DNA sequences in this sample. The chain carries TRBV18 and TRBJ2-3; D remains ambiguous. Germline CDR1 and CDR2: KGHSH and LQKENI. The CDR3 sequence is 13 residues long. With 3 bases removed from V and 0 bases from J, the gap between germline ends came to 4 bases. CDR3 in amino acids: CASSPPSTDTQYF. In nucleotides, the CDR3 is TGTGCCAGCTCACCCCCTAGCACAGATACGCAGTATTTT.

The chain couples TRBV5-1 to TRBJ1-2; the match to TRBD1 covers 7 bases. The CDR3 runs to 15 residues. In germline, CDR1 is SGHRS, CDR2 YFSETQ. Germline trimming cut 3 bases from V and 2 bases from J; bases unmatched to any gene: 7. The CDR3 sequence: CASSWGGQPNYGYTF. CDR3 DNA sequence: TGCGCCAGCAGCTGGGGGGGACAGCCGAACTATGGCTACACCTTC. Full variable domain (missing parts from reference TRBV5-1 and TRBJ1-2): KAGVTQTPRYLIKTRGQQVTLSCSPISGHRSVSWYQQTPGQGLQFLFEYFSETQRNKGNFPGRFSGRQFSNSRSEMNVSTLELGDSALYLCASSWGGQPNYGYTFGSGTRLTVV.

V gene TRBV6-5 combines with J gene TRBJ1-3, with D perhaps matching TRBD1 (6 bases). This CDR3 has 16 amino acids. The V gene lost 0 bases and the J gene lost 2 bases, with 11 bases spanning the gap. Germline V CDR1 and CDR2: MNHEY, SVGAGI. The CDR3 bases are TGTGCCAGCAGTTACTCGAAACAGGGCACTGGAAACACCATATATTTT. Its translation is CASSYSKQGTGNTIYF.

Points on this clone: The junction does not match germline at one end; this may be a read error. V is TRBV6-5 and J is TRBJ2-5, with TRBD1 identical over 8 bases. The CDR3 has 16 amino acids. Germline loops: CDR1 MNHEY, CDR2 SVGAGI. The CDR3 nucleotides are TGTGCCGGCAGTTACCCAGGGGGCAGTGGCCGGGAGACCCAGTACTTC. It translates to CAGSYPGGSGRETQYF.